This TCR beta chain originates from a study of T and B cells in COVID-19 patients. Study-wide results and caveats: In COVID-19 patients, T cell receptor beta variable and joining gene use was reportedly strongly skewed. CD4+, regulatory T cell, CD8+ and sorted SARS-CoV-2-responsive or tetramer+ T cells were not yet sequenced.

Trimming took off 4 bases at V and 6 bases at J, with 14 bases between the two ends. In germline, CDR1 is SGHRS, CDR2 YFSETQ. The CDR3 length is 13 residues. Multiplex PCR with BIOMED2 TRB-A/B primer pools amplified TRB rearrangements. TCRdb used MiXCR to reprocess the multiplex PCR reads, holding one entry per CDR3 protein. The sample lists tens of thousands of distinct CDR3 sequences; approximately 29% were seen once. Only a few counts were recorded for this clonotype. Its target is not known. Each TRB amplification used roughly 220-550 ng of genomic DNA from blood. Specimen: blood. The chain combines TRBV5-1 with TRBJ2-7; no definite D call. The TCR originated in a human donor who had recovered from COVID-19. For the CDR3, the DNA is TGCGCCAGCAGCCTAGGACCGTTTGGCGAGCAGTACTTC. Its protein is CASSLGPFGEQYF.